This note documents a single T cell receptor beta chain sequence. What it recognizes is unknown. Sequencing used immunoSEQ multiplex PCR; TCRdb keeps in-frame clones, though not all of them. The sample holds 20,000 to 25,000 clones, 88% seen once. The sample belongs to a study of OX40 agonist ivuxolimab in advanced cancers. Regarding the study as a whole: At 0.1 to 3.0 mg/kg and by week 6, clonal expansion occurred in CD4+ and CD8+ blood T cells. The study did not work out the antigen specificity of the expanded peripheral T cells.

Germline V gene sequence: CDR1 MDHEN, CDR2 SYDVKM. This CDR3 has 16 amino acids. Trimming at V came to 2 bases and at J to 5 bases, leaving 7 bases not matched to a gene. Sequences were derived from CD4+ or CD8+ T cells sorted from blood, sampled in a trial of the OX40 agonist ivuxolimab. The receptor's source is an adult with an advanced solid tumor such as melanoma, head and neck, liver or kidney cancer. This chain joins TRBV28 and TRBJ1-5; 9 nucleotides match TRBD1. The CDR3 nucleotides are TGTGCCAGCAGTTTAGGCGGGACAGGGTCCTATCAGCCCCAGCATTTT. Its protein product is CASSLGGTGSYQPQHF.